The 28 T cell receptor beta chains below all came from one sample that was sequenced in a study of T cell responses to AZD1222 COVID-19 vaccine listed by TCRdb under 2021. The method was the immunoSEQ multiplex PCR assay. This is the immuneACCESS table as TCRdb keeps it, with only in-frame sequences that have V and J called. A part of the clones is gone; compared with another copy, unresolved V genes explain less than half, and the rest is unexplained. This sample holds about 92,000 clones; approximately 91% were observed only once. Clones ranked in the top ten supply roughly 6% of the sample. What this sample's time point label stands for: baseline before first vaccination. The sample consisted of peripheral blood, taken on day 0 of AZD1222 vaccination. These receptors were taken from an adult in good health.

The V call is TRBV25-1, the J call TRBJ1-5; D possibly corresponds to TRBD1 (5 bases). Germline assignment: CDR1 MGHDK and CDR2 SYGVNS. The V and J ends lost 6 bases and 6 bases respectively, with 15 bases between them. This CDR3 is built from 14 residues. This CDR3 reads CASSRRGAAQPQHF. The DNA of the CDR3 is TGTGCCAGCAGCAGGCGAGGGGCTGCTCAGCCCCAGCATTTT.

This clone was recorded a few times. The chain uses TRBV27 and TRBJ1-6; possibly TRBD1 for D (5 bases). The CDR3 is 13 amino acids. The V gene's germline CDR1 is MNHEY and CDR2 SMNVEV (reference sequence). V was trimmed by 6 bases and J by 10 bases, leaving 13 bases between them. CDR3 sequence reads: CASSQRDYSPLHF. For the CDR3, the DNA is TGTGCCAGCAGCCAGCGGGACTACTCACCCCTCCACTTT.

The chain employs TRBV27 and TRBJ1-2; no firm D call. The V gene's germline CDR1 is MNHEY and CDR2 SMNVEV (reference sequence). The CDR3 contains 13 residues. Trimming took 5 bases from V and 8 from J, leaving 15 bases between them. The CDR3 coding sequence is TGTGCCAGCAGTATCCAGACCTTAGGGGGCTACACCTTC. Its protein is CASSIQTLGGYTF.

The genes are TRBV30 and TRBJ1-5; TRBD1 matches 8 bases. Germline V gene data show CDR1 as GTSNPN and CDR2 as SVGIG (reference sequence). V dropped 0 bases and J dropped 4; count of bases not matched to a gene: 14. The CDR3 has 18 amino acids. Written as DNA, the CDR3 is TGTGCCTGGAGTGTACCCCGGACAGGGCTTTTCGGAAATCAGCCCCAGCATTTT. Protein: CAWSVPRTGLFGNQPQHF.

Concerning this clone: The identical CDR3 is also encoded by other nucleotide sequences in the sample. The genes are TRBV28 and TRBJ2-7; D is undetermined. Trimming took 5 bases from V and 3 from J, leaving 5 bases between them. CDR1 and CDR2 (germline): MDHEN, SYDVKM. This CDR3 is built from 11 residues. CDR3 protein: CASSGIYEQYF. The CDR3 nucleotides read TGTGCCAGCAGTGGAATCTACGAGCAGTACTTC.

The chain has TRBV3-1 (or the pseudogene TRBV3-2) and TRBJ1-1; a weak D match, TRBD1 (5 bases). V dropped 4 bases and J dropped 2 bases, with 11 bases sitting between them. The CDR3 loop spans 14 amino acids. CDR1 is LGHDT, CDR2 YNNKEL, per germline (reference sequence). The CDR3: CASSPMGRNTEAFF. As DNA, the CDR3 is TGTGCCAGCAGCCCGATGGGGCGTAACACTGAAGCTTTCTTT.

The chain has TRBV20-1 and TRBJ2-1; D is tentatively TRBD1 or TRBD2 (7 bases each). The CDR3 is 15 residues long. Germline assignment: CDR1 DFQATT and CDR2 SNEGSKA (reference sequence). With 5 bases removed from V and 3 bases from J, the gap between germline ends came to 17 bases. DNA for the CDR3: TGCAGTGCTCGTGACAGGGAGGGGAGCTACAATGAGCAGTTCTTC. Residues: CSARDREGSYNEQFF.

This clone was observed a few times. V usage is TRBV5-8 and J usage is TRBJ2-2; TRBD1 matches 8 bases. The germline V gene has CDR1 SGHTS and CDR2 YDEGEE. The ends lost 6 bases at V and 6 bases at J; junction bases unmatched: 4. The CDR3 extends over 13 amino acids. This chain's CDR3 is CASTIRGPGELFF. Here the CDR3 DNA reads TGTGCCAGCACCATCAGGGGGCCCGGGGAGCTGTTTTTT.

This chain joins TRBV6-2 or TRBV6-3 and TRBJ2-3; 12 bases are shared with TRBD2. The CDR3 consists of 19 residues. The trim removed 4 bases at V and 4 bases at J, leaving 15 bases unmatched. Per germline, CDR1 MNHEY and CDR2 SVGEGT. The CDR3 bases are TGTGCCAGCAGTTCTCCCCCGTTACTAGCGGGAGGCCCTTCAGATACGCAGTATTTT. Translated: CASSSPPLLAGGPSDTQYF.

The gene calls are TRBV9 and TRBJ2-7; TRBD1 aligns across 7 bases. With 4 bases clipped from V and 3 bases from J, the junction kept 7 bases outside the gene matches. Germline CDR1 and CDR2: SGDLS and YYNGEE. The CDR3 has 14 residues. The CDR3 region is CASSPRQGDYEQYF. In DNA, the CDR3 is TGTGCCAGCAGCCCTCGCCAGGGGGACTACGAGCAGTACTTC.

This chain uses TRBV18 with TRBJ1-6; D call uncertain. Germline V CDR1 and CDR2: KGHSH, LQKENI. The CDR3 extends over 17 amino acids. Trimming pared 5 bases from V and 5 bases from J, leaving 19 bases between. The CDR3 DNA reads as TGTGCCAGCTCAACGAACACCCTTAGGTCCAATAATTCACCCCTCCACTTT. It codes for CASSTNTLRSNNSPLHF.

V and J are TRBV30 and TRBJ1-4; tentatively, D is TRBD1 (5 bases). Per the germline V gene, CDR1 is GTSNPN and CDR2 is SVGIG (reference sequence). V dropped 1 base and J dropped 0 bases, with 12 bases sitting between them. The CDR3 is made up of 16 amino acids. The DNA of the CDR3 is TGTGCCTGGAGTGGGGGGGTTCAAGCAACTAATGAAAAACTGTTTTTT. Its protein product is CAWSGGVQATNEKLFF.

The chain carries TRBV27 and TRBJ2-1, with a possible D match to TRBD1 (5 bases). Trimming shortened V by 3 bases and J by 7 bases, and 7 bases separated the two germline ends. The CDR3 runs to 12 residues. Germline CDR1 is MNHEY and CDR2 is SMNVEV (reference sequence). CDR3 protein: CASSLAGNEQFF. The CDR3 bases are TGTGCCAGCAGTTTGGCAGGGAATGAGCAGTTCTTC.

This chain links TRBV2 with TRBJ2-7, with D uncertain. The CDR3 sequence is 17 residues long. The V end lost 0 bases, the J end lost 7 bases, and 22 bases lay between the germline ends. CDR1 is SNHLY and CDR2 is FYNNEI in the germline V gene. CDR3 sequence: CASSEAFQRPKVGEQYF. The DNA for the CDR3 is TGTGCCAGCAGTGAAGCATTTCAAAGACCGAAGGTCGGGGAGCAGTACTTC.

This chain links TRBV2 with TRBJ1-2; D is possibly TRBD1 (6 bases). V was pared by 8 bases and J by 8 bases, with 21 bases between. Looked up from germline, CDR1 is SNHLY and CDR2 is FYNNEI. There are 14 residues in the CDR3. The CDR3 spells CASPTTGSLYGYTF. For the CDR3, the DNA is TGTGCCAGCCCTACGACAGGAAGTTTGTACGGCTACACCTTC.

The chain couples TRBV2 to TRBJ2-2; 9 nucleotides line up with TRBD2. CDR3 size: 15 residues. The V segment lost 4 bases and the J segment 7 bases; nucleotides outside the gene matches: 7. CDR1 and CDR2 from the germline V gene are SNHLY and FYNNEI. Here the CDR3 DNA reads TGTGCCAGCAGTGTTGGGAGCGGGAGGATCGGGGAGCTGTTTTTT. Its protein is CASSVGSGRIGELFF.

V usage is TRBV27 and J usage is TRBJ2-5, with 8 nucleotides matching TRBD2. Germline CDR1 and CDR2: MNHEY and SMNVEV (reference sequence). The CDR3 is made up of 13 amino acids. Trimming at V came to 5 bases and at J to 4 bases, leaving 3 bases not matched to a gene. CDR3 region: CASSSLAGETQYF. CDR3 DNA sequence: TGTGCCAGCAGTAGCCTAGCGGGAGAGACCCAGTACTTC.

The chain joins TRBV4-1 to TRBJ2-5; 7 bases fit TRBD1. This CDR3 spans 15 amino acids. The germline gives CDR1 MGHRA, CDR2 YSYEKL. The J segment lost 1 base and the V segment lost 1 base, leaving 3 bases of the junction unmatched. The CDR3 is CASSQVRTGQETQYF. The CDR3 coding sequence is TGCGCCAGCAGCCAAGTTCGGACAGGCCAAGAGACCCAGTACTTC.

V and J are TRBV28 and TRBJ1-5; the D gene is possibly TRBD1 (6 bases). The V end was cut by 6 bases, the J end by 2 bases, with 17 bases between. The V gene's germline CDR1 is MDHEN and CDR2 SYDVKM. This CDR3 has 16 amino acids. The CDR3 loop is CASRPRGSLGNQPQHF. The CDR3 DNA reads as TGTGCCAGCAGACCGAGGGGGAGCCTTGGCAATCAGCCCCAGCATTTT.

In this sample, this clone turned up a few times. This chain joins TRBV6-2 or TRBV6-3 and TRBJ2-3; 7 bases line up with TRBD1. The germline V gene encodes CDR1 MNHEY and CDR2 SVGEGT. The CDR3 extends over 14 amino acids. Trimming took 3 bases from V and 7 from J; bases not matched to a gene: 7. The CDR3 loop reads CASSYRQGSHTQYF. DNA of the CDR3: TGTGCCAGCAGTTATCGACAGGGTAGCCATACGCAGTATTTT.

The chain combines TRBV7-9 with TRBJ2-5, with 13 bases fitting TRBD2. CDR1 SEHNR and CDR2 FQNEAQ come from the germline V gene (reference sequence). The CDR3 loop spans 17 amino acids. V shed 5 bases, J shed 5 bases, and the junction held 11 bases outside the gene matches. In nucleotides, the CDR3 is TGTGCCAGCAGCGATACTAGCGGGAGGGCCGTTGCGGAGACCCAGTACTTC. Translating gives CASSDTSGRAVAETQYF.

V and J are TRBV28 and TRBJ2-7, with 9 bases lining up with TRBD1. The CDR3 consists of 17 residues. Unmatched junction bases numbered 13, after V lost 3 bases and J lost 4 bases. Germline V CDR1 and CDR2: MDHEN, SYDVKM. CDR3 region: CASSFGGLTGGRYEQYF. CDR3 sequence (DNA): TGTGCCAGCAGTTTTGGGGGGCTGACAGGGGGTCGGTACGAGCAGTACTTC.

This clone was seen more than once but under ten times. In DNA, the CDR3 is TGTGCCAGCAGTGGATCGGCCGAGCGGCCCCAGCATTTT. Translation gives CASSGSAERPQHF. V gene TRBV2 combines with J gene TRBJ1-5; D is unresolved. Germline V gene data show CDR1 as SNHLY and CDR2 as FYNNEI. Between the trimmed V and J ends, which lost 4 bases and 9 bases, there was a span of 13 bases. This CDR3 contains 13 residues.

This clone was counted a few times. The V and J genes are TRBV28 and TRBJ2-7; perhaps TRBD2 as D (6 bases). Germline-derived CDR1 and CDR2 are MDHEN and SYDVKM. Between the trimmed V and J ends, which lost 6 bases and 6 bases, there was a span of 21 bases. The length of the CDR3 is 15 residues. CDR3 nucleotide sequence: TGTGCCAGCAGCCCTCGGGACTCCAAGAACCTCGAGCAGTACTTC. Translated, it gives CASSPRDSKNLEQYF.

This clone was observed a few times. CDR3 nucleotides: TGCGCCAGCAGTACCCCTCCCCGGACAATTGATGAAGAAAAACTGTTTTTT. Translation: CASSTPPRTIDEEKLFF. The chain joins TRBV4-1 to TRBJ1-4, with a possible D match to TRBD1 (5 bases). Germline CDR1 is MGHRA and CDR2 is YSYEKL. The CDR3 runs to 17 residues. Trimming left V 6 bases short and J 8 bases short, with 25 bases between.

This sequence joins TRBV30 and TRBJ2-7, with D tentatively TRBD2 (5 bases). This CDR3 is 12 amino acids long. Between the trimmed V and J ends, which lost 3 bases and 5 bases, there was a span of 11 bases. Germline V gene sequence: CDR1 GTSNPN, CDR2 SVGIG (reference sequence). CDR3 coding DNA: TGTGCCTGGAGCCCAGGAGGACACGAGCAGTACTTC. Residues: CAWSPGGHEQYF.

The rearrangement joins TRBV20-1 to TRBJ2-1, with 11 bases identical to TRBD2. V was pared by 3 bases and J by 7 bases, with 8 bases of the junction left unmatched. The CDR3 contains 15 residues. The germline gives CDR1 DFQATT, CDR2 SNEGSKA (reference sequence). The CDR3 DNA sequence: TGCAGTGCTAGTATCGGGACTAGCGGCCTAAATGAGCAGTTCTTC. Translated: CSASIGTSGLNEQFF.

The V gene is TRBV3-1 (or the pseudogene TRBV3-2), the J gene TRBJ2-3; D not certain. The germline V and J ends were trimmed by 3 bases and 4 bases, with 11 bases remaining between them. The CDR3 is 14 residues long. Germline CDR1 is LGHDT and CDR2 is YNNKEL (reference sequence). CDR3 region: CASSQSELADTQYF. CDR3 nucleotide sequence: TGTGCCAGCAGCCAGTCAGAATTGGCAGATACGCAGTATTTT.